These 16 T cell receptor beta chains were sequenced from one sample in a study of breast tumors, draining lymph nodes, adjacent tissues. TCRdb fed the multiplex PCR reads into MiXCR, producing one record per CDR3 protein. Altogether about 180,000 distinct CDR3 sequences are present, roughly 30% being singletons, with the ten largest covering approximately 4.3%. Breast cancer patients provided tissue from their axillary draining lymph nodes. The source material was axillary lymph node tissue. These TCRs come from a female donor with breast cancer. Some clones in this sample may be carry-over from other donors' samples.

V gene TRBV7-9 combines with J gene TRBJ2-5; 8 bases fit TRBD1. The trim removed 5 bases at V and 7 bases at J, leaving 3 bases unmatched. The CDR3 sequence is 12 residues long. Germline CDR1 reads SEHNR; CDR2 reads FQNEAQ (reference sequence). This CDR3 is CASSVGTGTQYF. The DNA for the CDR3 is TGTGCCAGCAGCGTAGGGACAGGGACCCAGTACTTC.

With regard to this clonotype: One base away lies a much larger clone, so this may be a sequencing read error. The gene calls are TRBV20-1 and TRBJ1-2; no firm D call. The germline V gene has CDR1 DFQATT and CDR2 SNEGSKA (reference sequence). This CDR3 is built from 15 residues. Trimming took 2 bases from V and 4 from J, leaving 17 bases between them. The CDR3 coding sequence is TGCAGTGCTAGATGGGCGGCCGGGCTCCCCTATGGCTACACCTTC. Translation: CSARWAAGLPYGYTF.

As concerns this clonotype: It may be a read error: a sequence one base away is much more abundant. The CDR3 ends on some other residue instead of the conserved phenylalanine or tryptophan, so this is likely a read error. The CDR3 loop is CASSWTGPGETQYL. CDR3 DNA: TGTGCCAGCAGTTGGACTGGGCCGGGAGAGACCCAGTACCTC. The genes are TRBV12-3 or TRBV12-4 and TRBJ2-5; D may be TRBD2 (5 bases). Trimming pared 4 bases from V and 4 bases from J, leaving 13 bases between. The CDR3 totals 14 residues.

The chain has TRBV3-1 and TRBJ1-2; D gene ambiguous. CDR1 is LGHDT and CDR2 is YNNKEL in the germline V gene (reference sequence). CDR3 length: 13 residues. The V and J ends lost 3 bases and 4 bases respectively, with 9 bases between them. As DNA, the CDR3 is TGTGCCAGCAGCCACAAGGGCAGCTATGGCTACACCTTC. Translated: CASSHKGSYGYTF. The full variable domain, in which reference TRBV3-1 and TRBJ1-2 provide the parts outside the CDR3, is DTAVSQTPKYLVTQMGNDKSIKCEQNLGHDTMYWYKQDSKKFLKIMFSYNNKELIINETVPNRFSPKSPDKAHLNLHINSLELGDSAVYFCASSHKGSYGYTFGSGTRLTVV.

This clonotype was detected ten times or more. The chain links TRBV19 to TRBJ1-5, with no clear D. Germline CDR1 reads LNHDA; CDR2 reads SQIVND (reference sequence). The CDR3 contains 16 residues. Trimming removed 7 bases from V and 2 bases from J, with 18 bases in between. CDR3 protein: CASTIRGRAGNQPQHF. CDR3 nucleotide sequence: TGTGCCAGTACGATACGGGGTAGAGCGGGCAATCAGCCCCAGCATTTT.

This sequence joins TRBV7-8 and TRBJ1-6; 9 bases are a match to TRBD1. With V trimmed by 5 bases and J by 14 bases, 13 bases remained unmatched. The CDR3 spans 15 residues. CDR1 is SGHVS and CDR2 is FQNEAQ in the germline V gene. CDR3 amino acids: CASSTGTGTEFTLHF. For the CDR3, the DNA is TGTGCCAGCAGCACGGGGACAGGGACTGAATTCACCCTCCACTTT.

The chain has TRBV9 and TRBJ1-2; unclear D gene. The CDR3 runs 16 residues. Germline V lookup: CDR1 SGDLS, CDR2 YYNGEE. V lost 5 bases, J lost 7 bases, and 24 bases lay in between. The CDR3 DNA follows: TGTGCCAGCAGTTACTCGTTAGAGAGCTTAATCTTTGGCTACACCTTC. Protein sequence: CASSYSLESLIFGYTF.

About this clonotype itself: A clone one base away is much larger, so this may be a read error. CDR3 in amino acids: CASSFGWANEQFF. As DNA, the CDR3 is TGTGCCAGCAGCTTCGGCTGGGCCAATGAGCAGTTCTTC. This chain connects TRBV5-4 to TRBJ2-1; D gene uncertain. The CDR3 is 13 amino acids. Looked up from germline, CDR1 is SGHNT and CDR2 is YYREEE (reference sequence). Trimming stripped 2 bases from V and 6 bases from J, with 9 bases between.

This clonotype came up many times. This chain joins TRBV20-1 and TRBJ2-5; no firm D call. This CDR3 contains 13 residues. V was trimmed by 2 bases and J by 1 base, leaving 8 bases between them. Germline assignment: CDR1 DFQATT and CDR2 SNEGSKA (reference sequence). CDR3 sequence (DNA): TGCAGTGCTAGACGGGTGGGCCAAGAGACCCAGTACTTC. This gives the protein CSARRVGQETQYF.

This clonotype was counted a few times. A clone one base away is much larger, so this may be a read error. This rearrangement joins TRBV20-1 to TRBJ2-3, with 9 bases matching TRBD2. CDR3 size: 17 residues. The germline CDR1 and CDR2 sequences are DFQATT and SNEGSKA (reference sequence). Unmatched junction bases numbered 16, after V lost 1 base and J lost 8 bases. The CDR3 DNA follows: TGCAGTGCTAGAGGTAGGAAAGGCGGGAGGGCCCTAGTTACGCAGTATTTT. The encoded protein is CSARGRKGGRALVTQYF.

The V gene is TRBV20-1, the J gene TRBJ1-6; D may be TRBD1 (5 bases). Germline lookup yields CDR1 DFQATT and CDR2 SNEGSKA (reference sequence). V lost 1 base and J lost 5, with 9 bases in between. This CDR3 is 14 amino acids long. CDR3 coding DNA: TGCAGTGCTAGAGTGGCAGGGAATAATTCACCCCTCCACTTT. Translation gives CSARVAGNNSPLHF.

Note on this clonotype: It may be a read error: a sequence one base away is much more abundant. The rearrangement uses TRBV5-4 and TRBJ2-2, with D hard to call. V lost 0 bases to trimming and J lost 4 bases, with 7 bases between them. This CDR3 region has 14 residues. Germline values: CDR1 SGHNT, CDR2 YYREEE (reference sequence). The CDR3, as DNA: TGTGCCAGCAGCTTGGGGCACTCCACCGGGGAGCTGTTTTTT. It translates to CASSLGHSTGELFF.

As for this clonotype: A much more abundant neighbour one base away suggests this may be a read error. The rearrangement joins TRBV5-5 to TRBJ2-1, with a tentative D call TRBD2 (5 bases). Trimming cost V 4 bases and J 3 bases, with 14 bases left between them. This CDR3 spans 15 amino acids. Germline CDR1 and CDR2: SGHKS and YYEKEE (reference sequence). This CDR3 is CASSPLSGDYNEQFF. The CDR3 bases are TGTGCCAGCAGCCCCTTGAGCGGAGACTACAATGAGCAGTTCTTC. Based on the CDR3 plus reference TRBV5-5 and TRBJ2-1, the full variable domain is DAGVTQSPTHLIKTRGQQVTLRCSPISGHKSVSWYQQVLGQGPQFIFQYYEKEERGRGNFPDRFSARQFPNYSSELNVNALLLGDSALYLCASSPLSGDYNEQFFGPGTRLTVL.

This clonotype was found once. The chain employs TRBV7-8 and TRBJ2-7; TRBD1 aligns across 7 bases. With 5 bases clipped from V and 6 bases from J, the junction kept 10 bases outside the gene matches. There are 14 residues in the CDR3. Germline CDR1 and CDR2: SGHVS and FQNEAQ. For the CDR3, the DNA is TGTGCCAGCAGCCGAACACAGGGGAGTTGCGAGCAGTACTTC. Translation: CASSRTQGSCEQYF.

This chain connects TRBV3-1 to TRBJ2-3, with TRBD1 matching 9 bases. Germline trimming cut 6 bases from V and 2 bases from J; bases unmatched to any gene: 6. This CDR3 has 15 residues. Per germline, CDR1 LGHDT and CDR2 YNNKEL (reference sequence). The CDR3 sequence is CASSAGTGYTDTQYF. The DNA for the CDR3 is TGTGCCAGCAGTGCCGGGACAGGGTACACAGATACGCAGTATTTT.

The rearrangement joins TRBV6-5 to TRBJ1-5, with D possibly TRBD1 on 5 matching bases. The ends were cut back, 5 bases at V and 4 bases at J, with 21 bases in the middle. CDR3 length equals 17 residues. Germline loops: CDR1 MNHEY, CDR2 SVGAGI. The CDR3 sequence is CASSPGQEARGNQPQHF. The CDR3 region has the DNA TGTGCCAGCAGTCCAGGGCAGGAGGCGCGGGGTAATCAGCCCCAGCATTTT.